The present entry profiles one TCR beta chain with its context. Its specificity is not known. The germline CDR1 and CDR2 sequences are ENHRY and SYGVKD. There are 18 residues in the CDR3. Trimming removed 0 bases at V and 3 bases at J, with 19 bases between. The data belong to a study of graft-versus-host responses after intestinal transplantation. Study-wide context: Recipients underwent multivisceral, liver-intestinal, or isolated intestinal transplants. Anti-thymocyte globulin induction preceded approximately three years of tacrolimus and steroid maintenance in all recipients. Study-level points and caveats: GvH clones detected in recipient marrow included some appearing first in ileum or blood.

The method was immunoSEQ multiplex PCR; TCRdb's version includes in-frame clones alone and lacks a portion of them. This table holds about 29,000 clones, around 94% found once. This clonotype was sampled from a human patient who received an intestinal transplant, so some T cells may come from the graft donor. The material was PBMCs, obtained about 65 days after intestinal transplant. This chain uses TRBV10-3 with TRBJ2-3, with D unresolved. CDR3 sequence: CAISESGFNQRTTDTQYF. The CDR3 region has the DNA TGTGCCATCAGTGAGTCTGGATTTAATCAGCGTACTACAGATACGCAGTATTTT.